The 6 T cell receptor beta chains below were found in one sample sequenced in a study of blood T cells in healthy people across ages. Sample-barcoded 5' priming and a J-beta primer mix drove a second PCR of roughly 7 to 11 cycles. MiXCR, run by TCRdb on the 5' RACE reads, gives a single entry per CDR3 protein. The table has roughly 1,000,000 distinct CDR3 sequences, about 23% seen once. The same data also contributed to another study, on T cells of mothers and their children.

What was sequenced was blood. Receptor source: a girl aged 2-15 years in good health.

A few counts support this clonotype. The chain employs TRBV7-2 and TRBJ2-7; 9 bases map to TRBD2. The CDR3 contains 15 residues. The germline V gene has CDR1 SGHTA and CDR2 FQGNSA. V shed 5 bases, J shed 3 bases, and the junction held 8 bases outside the gene matches. This CDR3 is CASSPGGGVGYEQYF. Written as DNA, the CDR3 is TGTGCCAGCAGCCCCGGCGGGGGGGTCGGCTACGAGCAGTACTTC.

The chain carries TRBV28 and TRBJ2-2; 11 bases fit TRBD2. CDR1 and CDR2 (germline): MDHEN, SYDVKM. The length of the CDR3 is 17 residues. The trim removed 9 bases at V and 6 bases at J, leaving 15 bases unmatched. The CDR3 sequence: CARTEGDASGRSGELFF. The CDR3 DNA reads as TGTGCCAGAACTGAGGGGGATGCTAGCGGGAGGTCCGGGGAGCTGTTTTTT.

A remark on this clonotype: A junction end diverges from the germline sequence, so it may reflect a read error. This chain connects TRBV29-1 to TRBJ2-1, with D possibly matching TRBD2 (6 bases). This CDR3 has 14 amino acids. CDR1 and CDR2 (germline): SQVTM, ANQGSEA. The CDR3 DNA reads as TGCAGCGTTGAAGATCGGGACTCCGACAATGAGCAGTTCTTC. Protein: CSVEDRDSDNEQFF.

This clonotype was recorded a few times. The gene calls are TRBV27 and TRBJ2-2; D not certain. This CDR3 has 15 residues. Per the germline V gene, CDR1 is MNHEY and CDR2 is SMNVEV (reference sequence). With 2 bases removed from V and 9 bases from J, the gap between germline ends came to 16 bases. The CDR3 region has the DNA TGTGCCAGCAGTTTAACCCCCATTAATCTTAGGGAGCTGTTTTTT. As protein: CASSLTPINLRELFF.

The chain has TRBV7-2 and TRBJ2-7; 9 nucleotides match TRBD1. CDR3 length: 15 residues. Germline CDR1 and CDR2: SGHTA and FQGNSA. The ends lost 5 bases at V and 0 bases at J; junction bases unmatched: 5. The CDR3 coding sequence is TGTGCCAGCAGCCTCCTGACAGGGGGCTCCTACGAGCAGTACTTC. Translated, it gives CASSLLTGGSYEQYF.

This clonotype was found a few times. This chain connects TRBV11-2 to TRBJ2-5; D is perhaps TRBD2 (6 bases). Gene TRBJ2-7 matches the end of the DNA better, so the J call may be wrong. The CDR3 has 15 amino acids. CDR1 and CDR2 from the germline V gene are SGHAT and FQNNGV. Here the CDR3 DNA reads TGTGCCAGCAGGCGGGAAATAGTATCTACCTACGAGCAGTACTTC. Protein product: CASRREIVSTYEQYF.